This TCR beta chain was profiled in a study of blood T cell repertoires in COVID-19. Trimming left V 4 bases short and J 5 bases short, with 23 bases between. Germline V gene lookup returns CDR1 SGHDN and CDR2 FVKESK. CDR3 length: 17 amino acids. Assay used: immunoSEQ multiplex PCR; TCRdb lists only in-frame clones, some missing. This sample has some 87,000 clones, with approximately 92% found just once. This clone was counted a single time. Sequenced sample: peripheral blood. The sequence came from a woman aged 60-75 years with active COVID-19. The chain links TRBV14 to TRBJ2-5; D possibly corresponds to TRBD2 (6 bases). CDR3 protein: CASSLRGAGSLRETQYF. Written as DNA, the CDR3 is TGTGCCAGCAGCCTCCGGGGCGCGGGGAGCCTCCGTGAGACCCAGTACTTC.